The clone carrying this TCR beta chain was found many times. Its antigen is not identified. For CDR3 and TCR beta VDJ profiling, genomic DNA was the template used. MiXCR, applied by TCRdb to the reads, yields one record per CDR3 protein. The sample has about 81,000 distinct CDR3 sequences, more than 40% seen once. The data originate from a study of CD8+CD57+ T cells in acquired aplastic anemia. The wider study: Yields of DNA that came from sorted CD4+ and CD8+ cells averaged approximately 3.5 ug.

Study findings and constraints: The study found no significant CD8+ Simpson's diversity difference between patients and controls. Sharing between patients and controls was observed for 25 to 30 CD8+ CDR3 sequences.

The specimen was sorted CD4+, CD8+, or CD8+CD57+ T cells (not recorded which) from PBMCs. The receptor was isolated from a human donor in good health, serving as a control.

CDR3 loop: CASSLDRVEAFF. For the CDR3, the DNA is TGTGCCAGCAGCTTAGACCGGGTCGAAGCTTTCTTT. The chain combines TRBV13 with TRBJ1-1; D is ambiguous. The CDR3 runs 12 residues. Trimming left V 1 base short and J 8 bases short, with 8 bases between. Germline V gene data show CDR1 as PRHDT and CDR2 as FYEKMQ (reference sequence).